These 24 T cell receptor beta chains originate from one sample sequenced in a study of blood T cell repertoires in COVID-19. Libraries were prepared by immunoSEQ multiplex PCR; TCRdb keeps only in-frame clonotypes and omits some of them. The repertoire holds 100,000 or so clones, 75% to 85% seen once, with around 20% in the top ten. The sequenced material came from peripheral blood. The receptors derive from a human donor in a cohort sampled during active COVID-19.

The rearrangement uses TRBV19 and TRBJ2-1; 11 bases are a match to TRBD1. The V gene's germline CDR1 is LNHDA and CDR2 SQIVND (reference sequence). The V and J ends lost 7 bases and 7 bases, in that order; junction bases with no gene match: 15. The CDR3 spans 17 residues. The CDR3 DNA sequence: TGTGCCAGTAAAAGAAGGAGAGCCGGGACAGGGGGGAATGAGCAGTTCTTC. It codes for CASKRRRAGTGGNEQFF.

CDR3 in amino acids: CASSERGYSGNTIYF. The CDR3 region has the DNA TGTGCCAGCAGTGAAAGGGGGTATTCTGGAAACACCATATATTTT. This chain links TRBV6-1 with TRBJ1-3; a weak D match, TRBD1 (6 bases). The CDR3 runs 15 residues. V lost 2 bases and J 1 base, leaving 9 bases between the germline ends. CDR1 is MNHNS, CDR2 SASEGT, per germline.

Here the CDR3 DNA reads TGTGCCAGCAGCTTAACTCTAGCGGGAGCTTACGAGCAGTACTTC. As protein: CASSLTLAGAYEQYF. V gene TRBV7-9 combines with J gene TRBJ2-7, with 10 bases that match TRBD2. The CDR3 loop spans 15 amino acids. Germline trimming cut 2 bases from V and 4 bases from J; bases unmatched to any gene: 5. Germline V gene sequence: CDR1 SEHNR, CDR2 FQNEAQ (reference sequence).

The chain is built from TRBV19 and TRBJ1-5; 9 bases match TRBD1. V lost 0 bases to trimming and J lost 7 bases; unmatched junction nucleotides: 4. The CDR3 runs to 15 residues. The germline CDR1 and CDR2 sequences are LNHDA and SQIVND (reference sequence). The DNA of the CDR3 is TGTGCCAGTAGTATAGAAGGACAGGGGAGGCAGCCCCAGCATTTT. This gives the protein CASSIEGQGRQPQHF.

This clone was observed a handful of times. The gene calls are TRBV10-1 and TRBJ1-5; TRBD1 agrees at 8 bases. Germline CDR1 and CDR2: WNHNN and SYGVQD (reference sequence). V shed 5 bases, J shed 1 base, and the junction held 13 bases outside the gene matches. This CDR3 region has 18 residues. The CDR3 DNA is TGCGCCAGCAGTTCCCGGACAGGGAGGTTGGGGAGCAATCAGCCCCAGCATTTT. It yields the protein CASSSRTGRLGSNQPQHF.

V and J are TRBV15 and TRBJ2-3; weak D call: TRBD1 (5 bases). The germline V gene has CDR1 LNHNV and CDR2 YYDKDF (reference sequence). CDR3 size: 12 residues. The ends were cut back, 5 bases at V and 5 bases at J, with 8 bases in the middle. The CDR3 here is CATSLQGDTQYF. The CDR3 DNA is TGTGCCACCAGCCTTCAGGGAGATACGCAGTATTTT.

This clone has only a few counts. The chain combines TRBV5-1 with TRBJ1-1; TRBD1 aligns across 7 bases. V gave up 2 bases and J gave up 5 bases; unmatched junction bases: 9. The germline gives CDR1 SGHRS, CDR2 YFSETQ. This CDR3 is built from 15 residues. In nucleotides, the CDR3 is TGCGCCAGCAGCTTACAGGGGACAGAGGGAACTGAAGCTTTCTTT. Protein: CASSLQGTEGTEAFF. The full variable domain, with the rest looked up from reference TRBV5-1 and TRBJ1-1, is KAGVTQTPRYLIKTRGQQVTLSCSPISGHRSVSWYQQTPGQGLQFLFEYFSETQRNKGNFPGRFSGRQFSNSRSEMNVSTLELGDSALYLCASSLQGTEGTEAFFGQGTRLTVV.

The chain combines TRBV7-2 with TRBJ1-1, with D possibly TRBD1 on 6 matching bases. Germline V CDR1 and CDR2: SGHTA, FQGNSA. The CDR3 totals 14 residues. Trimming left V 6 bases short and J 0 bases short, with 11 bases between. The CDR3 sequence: CASSPRTVNTEAFF. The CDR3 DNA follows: TGTGCCAGCAGTCCCCGGACAGTGAACACTGAAGCTTTCTTT. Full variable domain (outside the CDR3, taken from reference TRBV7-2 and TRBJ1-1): GAGVSQSPSNKVTEKGKDVELRCDPISGHTALYWYRQSLGQGLEFLIYFQGNSAPDKSGLPSDRFSAERTGGSVSTLTIQRTQQEDSAVYLCASSPRTVNTEAFFGQGTRLTVV.

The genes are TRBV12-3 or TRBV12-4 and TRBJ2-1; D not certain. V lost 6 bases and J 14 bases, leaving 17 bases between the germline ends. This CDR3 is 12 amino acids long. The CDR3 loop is CASSSRSAREFF. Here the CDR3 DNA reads TGTGCCAGCAGCTCCCGGAGTGCACGAGAGTTCTTC.

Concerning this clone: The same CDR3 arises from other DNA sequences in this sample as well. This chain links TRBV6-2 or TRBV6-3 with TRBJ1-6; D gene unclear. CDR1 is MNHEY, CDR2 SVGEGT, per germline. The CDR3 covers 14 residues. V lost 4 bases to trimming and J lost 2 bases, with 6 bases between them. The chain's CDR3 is CASSFGAYNSPLHF. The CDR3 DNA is TGTGCCAGCAGTTTCGGGGCCTATAATTCACCCCTCCACTTT.

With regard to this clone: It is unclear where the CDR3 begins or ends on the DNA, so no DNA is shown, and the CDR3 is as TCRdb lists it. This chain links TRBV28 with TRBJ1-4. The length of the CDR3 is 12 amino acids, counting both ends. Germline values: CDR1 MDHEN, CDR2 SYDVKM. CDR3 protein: CASSSSVGELFF.

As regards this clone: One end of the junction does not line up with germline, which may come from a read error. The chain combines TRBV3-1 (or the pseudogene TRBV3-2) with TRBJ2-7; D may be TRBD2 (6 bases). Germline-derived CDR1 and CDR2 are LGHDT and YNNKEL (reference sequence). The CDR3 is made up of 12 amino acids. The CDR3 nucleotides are TGTGCCAGCAGTCTTAATCCAGGTAGACTAGACTTC. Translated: CASSLNPGRLDF.

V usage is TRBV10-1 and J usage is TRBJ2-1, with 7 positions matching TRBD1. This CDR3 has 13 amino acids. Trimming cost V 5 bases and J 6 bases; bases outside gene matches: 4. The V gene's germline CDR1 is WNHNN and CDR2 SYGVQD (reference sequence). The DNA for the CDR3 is TGCGCCAGCAGTAGGACAGGCGGCAATGAGCAGTTCTTC. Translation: CASSRTGGNEQFF.

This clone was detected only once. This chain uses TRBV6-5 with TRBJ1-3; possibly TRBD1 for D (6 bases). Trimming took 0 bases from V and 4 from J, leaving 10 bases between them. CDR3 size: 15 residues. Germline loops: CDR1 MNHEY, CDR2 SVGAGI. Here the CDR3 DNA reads TGTGCCAGCAGTTACTCCGCAGGGACAGGAAACACCATATATTTT. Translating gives CASSYSAGTGNTIYF.

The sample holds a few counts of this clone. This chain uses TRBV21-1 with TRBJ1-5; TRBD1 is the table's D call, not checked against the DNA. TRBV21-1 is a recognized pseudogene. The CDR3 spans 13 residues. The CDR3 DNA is TGTGCCAGCGCCGAGAAGGGGGTGCAGCCCCAGCATTTT. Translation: CASAEKGVQPQHF.

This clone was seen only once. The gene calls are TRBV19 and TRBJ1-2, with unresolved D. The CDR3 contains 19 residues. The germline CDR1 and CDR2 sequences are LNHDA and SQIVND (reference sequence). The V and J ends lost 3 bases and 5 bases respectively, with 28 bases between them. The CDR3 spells CASSINTGWGVLSGYGYTF. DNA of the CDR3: TGTGCCAGTAGTATTAATACTGGTTGGGGTGTATTGTCGGGGTATGGCTACACCTTC.

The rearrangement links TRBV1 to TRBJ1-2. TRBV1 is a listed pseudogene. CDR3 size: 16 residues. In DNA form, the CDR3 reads TGCACCAGCAGCCAAGAGGGGGTGCGGGGGGTCTATGGCTACACCTTC. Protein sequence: CTSSQEGVRGVYGYTF.

The CDR3 DNA reads TGTGCCAGCAGCCTACAGTCTCTTCTTTACAATGAGCAGTTCTTC. Translating gives CASSLQSLLYNEQFF. The chain uses TRBV6-2 or TRBV6-3 and TRBJ2-1; D remains unclear. CDR1 MNHEY and CDR2 SVGEGT come from the germline V gene. CDR3 length equals 15 residues. Trimming pared 6 bases from V and 4 bases from J, leaving 16 bases between.

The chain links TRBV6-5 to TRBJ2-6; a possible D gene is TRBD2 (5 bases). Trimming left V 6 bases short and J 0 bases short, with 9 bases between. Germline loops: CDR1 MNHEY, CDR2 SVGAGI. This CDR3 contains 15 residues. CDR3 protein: CASRRVVSGANVLTF. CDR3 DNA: TGTGCCAGCAGGAGGGTCGTCTCTGGGGCCAACGTCCTGACTTTC.

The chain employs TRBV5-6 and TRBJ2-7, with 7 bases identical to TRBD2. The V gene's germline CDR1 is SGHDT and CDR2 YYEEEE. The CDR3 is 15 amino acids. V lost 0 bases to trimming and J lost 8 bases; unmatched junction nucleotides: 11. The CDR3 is CASSLGRDYVIKQYF. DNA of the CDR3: TGTGCCAGCAGCTTGGGCCGGGACTACGTGATTAAGCAGTACTTC.

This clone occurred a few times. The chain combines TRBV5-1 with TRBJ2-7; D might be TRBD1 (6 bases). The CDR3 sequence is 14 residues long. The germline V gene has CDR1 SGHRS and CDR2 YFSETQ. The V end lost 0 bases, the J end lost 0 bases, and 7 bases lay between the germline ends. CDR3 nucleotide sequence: TGCGCCAGCAGCTTGGAGGACAGCTCCTACGAGCAGTACTTC. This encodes CASSLEDSSYEQYF.

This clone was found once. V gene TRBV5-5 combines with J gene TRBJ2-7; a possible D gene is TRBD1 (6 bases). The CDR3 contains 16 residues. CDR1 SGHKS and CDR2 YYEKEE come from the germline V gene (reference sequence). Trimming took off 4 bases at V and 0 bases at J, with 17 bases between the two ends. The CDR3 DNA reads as TGTGCCAGCAGCACGGACAGCCCTATAAGCTCCTACGAGCAGTACTTC. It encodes CASSTDSPISSYEQYF.

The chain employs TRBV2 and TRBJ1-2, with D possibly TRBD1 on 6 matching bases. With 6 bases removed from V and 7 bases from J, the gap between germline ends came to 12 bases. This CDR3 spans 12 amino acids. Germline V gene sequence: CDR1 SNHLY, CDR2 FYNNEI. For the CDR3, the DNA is TGTGCCAGCAGCAGGGGCCTAGGTGGCTACACCTTC. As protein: CASSRGLGGYTF.

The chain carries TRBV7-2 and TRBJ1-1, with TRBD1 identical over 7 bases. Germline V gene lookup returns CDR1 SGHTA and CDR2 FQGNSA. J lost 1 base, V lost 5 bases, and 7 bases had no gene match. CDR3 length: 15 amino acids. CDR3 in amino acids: CASSLDRVKNTEAFF. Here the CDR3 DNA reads TGTGCCAGCAGCCTCGACAGGGTGAAGAACACTGAAGCTTTCTTT.